What follows describes a single TCR beta chain. Its antigen is unidentified. This sample was taken from a study of cytomegalovirus exposure and HLA in healthy donors. Although they were nominally healthy when sampled, donors likely had unrecorded immune exposures. The PCR ran on 60 Vbeta and 13 Jbeta primers. This table comes from immunoSEQ multiplex PCR, and its TCRdb copy is limited to in-frame clones, with some not included. The sample carries roughly 140,000 clones, about 80% recorded once. The CDR3 is 14 amino acids. The trim removed 7 bases at V and 0 bases at J, leaving 5 bases unmatched. Germline V gene lookup returns CDR1 MGHRA and CDR2 YSYEKL. Study findings and constraints: TCR beta V- and J-gene trimming, according to a later analysis, was linked to a missense DCLRE1C variant.

V gene TRBV4-1 combines with J gene TRBJ2-7, with 8 bases matching TRBD1. The clonotype comes from a man younger than 45 in good health and CMV-seropositive. What was sequenced was PBMCs. Here the CDR3 DNA reads TGCGCCAGCAAGGACAGGGCAAACTCCTACGAGCAGTACTTC. It yields the protein CASKDRANSYEQYF.